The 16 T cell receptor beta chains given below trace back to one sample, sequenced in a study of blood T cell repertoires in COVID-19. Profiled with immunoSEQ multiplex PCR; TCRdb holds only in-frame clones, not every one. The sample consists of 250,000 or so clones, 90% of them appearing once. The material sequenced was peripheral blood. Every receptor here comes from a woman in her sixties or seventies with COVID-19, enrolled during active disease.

The CDR3, as DNA: TGTGCCAGCAGCAGAACGGGACAGGGGTCGGATACGCAGTATTTT. Encoded protein: CASSRTGQGSDTQYF. The chain combines TRBV5-6 with TRBJ2-3; 10 nucleotides agree with TRBD1. The germline V gene has CDR1 SGHDT and CDR2 YYEEEE. The CDR3 covers 15 residues. V lost 4 bases to trimming and J lost 6 bases; unmatched junction nucleotides: 8.

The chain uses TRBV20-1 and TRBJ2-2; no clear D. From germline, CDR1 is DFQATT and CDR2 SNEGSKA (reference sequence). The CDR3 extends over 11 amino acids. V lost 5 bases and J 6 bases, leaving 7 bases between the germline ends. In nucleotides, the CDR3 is TGCAGTGCTGACTTAGCCGGGGAGCTGTTTTTT. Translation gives CSADLAGELFF.

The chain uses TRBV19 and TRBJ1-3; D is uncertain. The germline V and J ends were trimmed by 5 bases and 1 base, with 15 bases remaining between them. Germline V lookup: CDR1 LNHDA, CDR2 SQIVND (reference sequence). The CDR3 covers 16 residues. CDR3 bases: TGTGCCAGTAGTTCGGACGGAGGGTCTTCTGGAAACACCATATATTTT. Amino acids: CASSSDGGSSGNTIYF.

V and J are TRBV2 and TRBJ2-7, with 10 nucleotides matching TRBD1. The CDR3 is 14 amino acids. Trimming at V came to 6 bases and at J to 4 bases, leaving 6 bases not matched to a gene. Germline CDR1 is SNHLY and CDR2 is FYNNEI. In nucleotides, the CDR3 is TGTGCCAGCAGGACCGGGACAGGGGCGTACGAGCAGTACTTC. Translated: CASRTGTGAYEQYF.

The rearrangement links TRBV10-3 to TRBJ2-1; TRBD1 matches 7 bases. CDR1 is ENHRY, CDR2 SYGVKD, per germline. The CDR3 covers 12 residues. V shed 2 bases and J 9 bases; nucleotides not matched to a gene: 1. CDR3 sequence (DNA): TGTGCCATCAGTGAGCGACAGGGTGAGCAGTTCTTC. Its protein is CAISERQGEQFF.

DNA for the CDR3: TGTGCCAGCAGCTTAGGATGGGGAGGGCAAGAGACCCAGTACTTC. It translates to CASSLGWGGQETQYF. This sequence joins TRBV7-2 and TRBJ2-5; 7 nucleotides line up with TRBD2. The CDR3 covers 15 residues. Per germline, CDR1 SGHTA and CDR2 FQGNSA. J gave up 2 bases and V 1 base, and 4 bases lay outside the gene matches.

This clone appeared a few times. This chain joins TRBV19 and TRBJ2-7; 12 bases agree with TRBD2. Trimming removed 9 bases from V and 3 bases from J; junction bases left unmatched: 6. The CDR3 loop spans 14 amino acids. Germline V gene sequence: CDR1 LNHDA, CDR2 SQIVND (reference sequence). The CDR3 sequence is CASSSGGGLYEQYF. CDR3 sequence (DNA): TGTGCCAGCTCTAGCGGGGGGGGTCTCTACGAGCAGTACTTC. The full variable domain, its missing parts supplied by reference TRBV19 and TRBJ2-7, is DGGITQSPKYLFRKEGQNVTLSCEQNLNHDAMYWYRQDPGQGLRLIYYSQIVNDFQKGDIAEGYSVSREKKESFPLTVTSAQKNPTAFYLCASSSGGGLYEQYFGPGTRLTVT.

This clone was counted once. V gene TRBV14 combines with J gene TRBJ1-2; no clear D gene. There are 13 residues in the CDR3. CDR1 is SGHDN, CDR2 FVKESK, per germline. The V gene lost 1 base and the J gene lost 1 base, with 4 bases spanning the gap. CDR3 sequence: CASSQGRNYGYTF. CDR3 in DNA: TGTGCCAGCAGCCAAGGTCGTAACTATGGCTACACCTTC.

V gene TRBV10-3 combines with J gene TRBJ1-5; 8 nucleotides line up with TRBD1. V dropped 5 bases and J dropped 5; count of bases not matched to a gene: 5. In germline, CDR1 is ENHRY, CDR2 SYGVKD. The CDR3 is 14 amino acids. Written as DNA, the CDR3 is TGTGCCATCAGTCCACAGGGGGAATATCAGCCCCAGCATTTT. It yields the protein CAISPQGEYQPQHF.

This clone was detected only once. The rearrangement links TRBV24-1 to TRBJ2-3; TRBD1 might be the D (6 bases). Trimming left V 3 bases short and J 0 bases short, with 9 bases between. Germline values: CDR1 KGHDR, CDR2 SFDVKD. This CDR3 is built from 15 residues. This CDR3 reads CATSDATGSTDTQYF. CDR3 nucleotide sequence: TGTGCCACCAGTGATGCAACAGGGAGCACAGATACGCAGTATTTT.

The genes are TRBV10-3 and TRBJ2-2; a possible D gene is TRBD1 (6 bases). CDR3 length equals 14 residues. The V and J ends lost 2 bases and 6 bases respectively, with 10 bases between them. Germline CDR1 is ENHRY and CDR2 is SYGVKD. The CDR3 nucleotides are TGTGCCATCAGTGAGGTATCAGGGGCCGGGGAGCTGTTTTTT. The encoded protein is CAISEVSGAGELFF.

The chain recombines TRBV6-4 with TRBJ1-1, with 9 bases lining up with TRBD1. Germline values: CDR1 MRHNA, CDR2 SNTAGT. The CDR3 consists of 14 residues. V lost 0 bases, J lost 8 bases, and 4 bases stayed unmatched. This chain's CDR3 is CASSDSPGQGEAFF. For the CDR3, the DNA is TGTGCCAGCAGTGACTCCCCGGGACAGGGAGAAGCTTTCTTT.

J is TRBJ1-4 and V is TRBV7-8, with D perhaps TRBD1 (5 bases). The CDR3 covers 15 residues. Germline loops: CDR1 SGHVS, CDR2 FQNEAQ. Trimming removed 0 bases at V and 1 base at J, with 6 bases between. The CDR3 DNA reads TGTGCCAGCAGCTTAGCAGGGGTAACTAATGAAAAACTGTTTTTT. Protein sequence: CASSLAGVTNEKLFF.

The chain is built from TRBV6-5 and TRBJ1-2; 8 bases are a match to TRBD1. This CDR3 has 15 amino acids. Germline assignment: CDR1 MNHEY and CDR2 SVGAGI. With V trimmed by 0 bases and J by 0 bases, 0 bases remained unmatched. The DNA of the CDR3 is TGTGCCAGCAGTTACTCGACAGGGGCTAACTATGGCTACACCTTC. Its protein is CASSYSTGANYGYTF.

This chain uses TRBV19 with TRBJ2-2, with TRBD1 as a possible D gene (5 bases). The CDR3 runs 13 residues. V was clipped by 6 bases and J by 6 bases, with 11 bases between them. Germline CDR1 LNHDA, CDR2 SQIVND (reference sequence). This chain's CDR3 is CASRPGSAGELFF. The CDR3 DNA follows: TGTGCCAGTAGGCCAGGGTCGGCCGGGGAGCTGTTTTTT.

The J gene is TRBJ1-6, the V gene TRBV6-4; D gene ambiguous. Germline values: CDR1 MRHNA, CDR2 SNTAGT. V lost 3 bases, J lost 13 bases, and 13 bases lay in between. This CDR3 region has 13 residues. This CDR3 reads CASSEEVRSPLHF. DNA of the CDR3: TGTGCCAGCAGTGAGGAGGTTCGCTCGCCCCTCCACTTT.